The next 20 T cell receptor beta chains were all read from a single sample in a study of blood T cell repertoires in COVID-19. The method was immunoSEQ multiplex PCR; TCRdb's version includes in-frame clones alone and lacks a portion of them. The table records roughly 280,000 clones, around 90% of them present only once. Sequenced sample: peripheral blood. The receptor set was obtained from a man between 45 and 60 years old with acute or convalescent COVID-19.

V is TRBV30 and J is TRBJ1-4, with D perhaps TRBD1 (5 bases). Trimming removed 0 bases from V and 5 bases from J, with 10 bases in between. CDR3 length: 14 residues. CDR1 GTSNPN and CDR2 SVGIG come from the germline V gene (reference sequence). CDR3 loop: CAWSVRAGNEKLFF. CDR3 coding DNA: TGTGCCTGGAGTGTACGGGCAGGGAATGAAAAACTGTTTTTT.

V usage is TRBV18 and J usage is TRBJ2-7; D is perhaps TRBD1 (6 bases). With 3 bases removed from V and 1 base from J, the gap between germline ends came to 16 bases. The CDR3 is made up of 16 amino acids. Germline V CDR1 and CDR2: KGHSH, LQKENI. CDR3 sequence: CASSPSPGAVSYEQYF. DNA for the CDR3: TGTGCCAGCTCACCCAGTCCAGGGGCCGTTTCCTACGAGCAGTACTTC.

The rearrangement joins TRBV23-1 to TRBJ2-5, with TRBD1 identical over 11 bases. TRBV23-1 is placed among ORFs of uncertain function. After removal of 3 bases from V and 3 bases from J, the junction contained 6 bases not matched to a gene. The CDR3 totals 16 residues. CDR3 loop: CASSHPGQGAKETQYF. The CDR3 DNA follows: TGCGCCAGCAGTCATCCCGGACAGGGGGCAAAAGAGACCCAGTACTTC.

The chain has TRBV19 and TRBJ1-2; tentative D call: TRBD1 (6 bases). Trimming removed 6 bases at V and 3 bases at J, with 14 bases between. The germline CDR1 and CDR2 sequences are LNHDA and SQIVND (reference sequence). The CDR3 contains 14 residues. The CDR3 here is CASSKQGRYYGYTF. CDR3 in DNA: TGTGCCAGTAGCAAGCAGGGGCGATACTATGGCTACACCTTC.

The rearrangement joins TRBV27 to TRBJ1-2, with 7 positions matching TRBD1. Looked up from germline, CDR1 is MNHEY and CDR2 is SMNVEV (reference sequence). This CDR3 region has 15 residues. Trimming cost V 6 bases and J 0 bases; bases outside gene matches: 7. CDR3 nucleotide sequence: TGTGCCAGCAGGAGACGACAGGGCGCTAACTATGGCTACACCTTC. Translating gives CASRRRQGANYGYTF.

The chain combines TRBV7-3 with TRBJ1-1, with 8 bases matching TRBD1. The CDR3 loop spans 15 amino acids. V lost 4 bases and J lost 4; bases outside the gene matches: 8. The germline V gene encodes CDR1 SGHTA and CDR2 FQGTGA. CDR3 DNA: TGTGCCAGCAGCTCCATGACAGGGGTCAGCACTGAAGCTTTCTTT. The encoded protein is CASSSMTGVSTEAFF.

The chain employs TRBV9 and TRBJ1-6; a possible D gene is TRBD1 (5 bases). V lost 0 bases and J 11 bases, leaving 15 bases between the germline ends. Looked up from germline, CDR1 is SGDLS and CDR2 is YYNGEE. This CDR3 has 15 residues. CDR3 coding DNA: TGTGCCAGCAGCGTAGGGTGGCAGGGCGGGACACCCCTCCACTTT. This sequence encodes CASSVGWQGGTPLHF.

The V call is TRBV4-2, the J call TRBJ2-7; 9 nucleotides agree with TRBD1. Germline CDR1 LGHNA, CDR2 YNFKEQ. V gave up 4 bases and J gave up 5 bases; unmatched junction bases: 9. CDR3 length equals 15 residues. CDR3 DNA sequence: TGTGCCAGCAGCCCACAAGACAGGGGGAACCACGAGCAGTACTTC. Translating it yields CASSPQDRGNHEQYF.

V is TRBV2 and J is TRBJ2-2, with D tentatively TRBD1 (6 bases). V was pared by 4 bases and J by 5 bases, with 23 bases between. CDR1 and CDR2 (germline): SNHLY, FYNNEI. The CDR3 sequence is 18 residues long. CDR3 loop: CASSVNRGTARETGELFF. CDR3 coding DNA: TGTGCCAGCAGTGTAAATAGGGGGACGGCAAGGGAAACCGGGGAGCTGTTTTTT.

This clone has only a few counts. The gene calls are TRBV6-5 and TRBJ1-2; TRBD1 agrees at 7 bases. Germline lookup yields CDR1 MNHEY and CDR2 SVGAGI. This CDR3 is built from 14 residues. With 7 bases clipped from V and 8 bases from J, the junction kept 13 bases outside the gene matches. CDR3 protein: CASNDYRGAYGYTF. The CDR3 DNA reads as TGTGCCAGCAACGATTACAGGGGCGCCTACGGCTACACCTTC.

The chain has TRBV25-1 and TRBJ2-3; 8 nucleotides match TRBD2. The CDR3 consists of 16 residues. Germline CDR1 and CDR2: MGHDK and SYGVNS. Losses at the gene ends were 2 bases for V and 9 bases for J; bases not matched to a gene: 13. The CDR3 sequence is CASSERIERGPRTQYF. The CDR3 bases are TGTGCCAGCAGTGAAAGAATCGAGCGGGGGCCCCGGACGCAGTATTTT.

The V and J genes are TRBV3-1 (or the pseudogene TRBV3-2) and TRBJ1-2; D is possibly TRBD1 (6 bases). The CDR3 has 16 residues. The V end was cut by 5 bases, the J end by 4 bases, with 20 bases between. Germline V lookup: CDR1 LGHDT, CDR2 YNNKEL (reference sequence). CDR3 sequence (DNA): TGTGCCAGCAGCTCGCGGACAGTACCCAGCGGCTATGGCTACACCTTC. Residues: CASSSRTVPSGYGYTF.

The sample holds one count of this clone. The chain links TRBV10-3 to TRBJ1-4; the match to TRBD1 covers 8 bases. Trimming took 2 bases from V and 4 from J; bases not matched to a gene: 21. Germline assignment: CDR1 ENHRY and CDR2 SYGVKD. The CDR3 is 21 residues long. CDR3 sequence: CAISEPNLTGALFQGNEKLFF. In nucleotides, the CDR3 is TGTGCCATCAGTGAGCCTAACCTGACAGGGGCGCTCTTTCAGGGTAATGAAAAACTGTTTTTT.

This clone was observed a handful of times. In DNA form, the CDR3 reads TGTGCCAGCAGAAGGGGCGGTAATTCACCCCTCCACTTT. Protein product: CASRRGGNSPLHF. The chain has TRBV6-5 and TRBJ1-6; D is possibly TRBD1 (5 bases). This CDR3 is 13 amino acids long. V lost 6 bases and J 6 bases, leaving 9 bases between the germline ends. The germline gives CDR1 MNHEY, CDR2 SVGAGI.

V and J are TRBV19 and TRBJ2-6; TRBD2 matches 8 bases. In germline, CDR1 is LNHDA, CDR2 SQIVND (reference sequence). This CDR3 contains 15 residues. V shed 10 bases and J 4 bases; nucleotides not matched to a gene: 9. The CDR3 reads CATSSGGSGANVLTF. Written as DNA, the CDR3 is TGTGCCACGTCCTCGGGGGGGTCGGGGGCCAACGTCCTGACTTTC.

The chain links TRBV19 to TRBJ1-4; 7 nucleotides agree with TRBD1. CDR1 is LNHDA and CDR2 is SQIVND in the germline V gene (reference sequence). The CDR3 is 14 amino acids. Unmatched junction bases numbered 9, after V lost 6 bases and J lost 8 bases. The CDR3 reads CASSDRVTREKLFF. CDR3 bases: TGTGCCAGTAGCGACAGGGTAACGAGGGAAAAACTGTTTTTT.

This sequence joins TRBV18 and TRBJ1-5; D possibly corresponds to TRBD1 (6 bases). The V end was cut by 3 bases, the J end by 5 bases, with 8 bases between. CDR3 size: 13 residues. The germline V gene encodes CDR1 KGHSH and CDR2 LQKENI. The CDR3 DNA reads as TGTGCCAGCTCACCCAGGGGAGATCAGCCCCAGCATTTT. Amino acids: CASSPRGDQPQHF.

This clone was recorded only once. The chain couples TRBV3-1 (or the pseudogene TRBV3-2) to TRBJ1-5; TRBD1 aligns across 8 bases. The length of the CDR3 is 15 residues. The germline gives CDR1 LGHDT, CDR2 YNNKEL (reference sequence). V was clipped by 5 bases and J by 0 bases; unmatched bases: 3. The CDR3 reads CASSKDRVSNQPQHF. In nucleotides, the CDR3 is TGTGCCAGCAGCAAGGACAGGGTTAGCAATCAGCCCCAGCATTTT.

The chain uses TRBV4-1 and TRBJ1-5, with 7 bases fitting TRBD1. Germline trimming cut 4 bases from V and 6 bases from J; bases unmatched to any gene: 12. The germline CDR1 and CDR2 sequences are MGHRA and YSYEKL. This CDR3 has 16 amino acids. The CDR3 region is CASSPLGEGGRQPQHF. The CDR3 region has the DNA TGCGCCAGCAGCCCCCTAGGAGAAGGGGGCCGTCAGCCCCAGCATTTT.

The J gene is TRBJ2-2, the V gene TRBV29-1; 9 positions agree with TRBD1. The germline V gene has CDR1 SQVTM and CDR2 ANQGSEA. This CDR3 has 14 amino acids. Losses at the gene ends were 5 bases for V and 3 bases for J; bases not matched to a gene: 4. CDR3 DNA: TGCAGCGTTCGCACAGGGGGCCACACCGGGGAGCTGTTTTTT. It codes for CSVRTGGHTGELFF.